This entry lists 23 T cell receptor beta chains sequenced from one sample in a study of CD8+ T cells in alopecia areata. Extracted from the samples, RNA was reverse transcribed into cDNA to serve as the sequencing template. TCRdb keeps only in-frame clones here, not all; method: immunoSEQ multiplex PCR. The profile shows about 110,000 clones, around 59% of them singletons. Sequenced material: CD8+ T cells sorted from blood. Receptor source: a human donor in good health.

The chain has TRBV4-1 and TRBJ2-7, with 9 nucleotides matching TRBD1. V shed 3 bases and J 0 bases; nucleotides not matched to a gene: 3. Germline CDR1 and CDR2: MGHRA and YSYEKL. The CDR3 consists of 15 residues. The chain's CDR3 is CASSQGQGGSYEQYF. CDR3 sequence (DNA): TGCGCCAGCAGCCAGGGACAGGGAGGCTCCTACGAGCAGTACTTC.

The rearrangement links TRBV7-9 to TRBJ2-1; D not resolved. CDR1 is SEHNR, CDR2 FQNEAQ, per germline (reference sequence). V was cut by 1 base and J by 8 bases, with 9 bases left in between. This CDR3 has 13 amino acids. CDR3 loop: CASSLVFVDEQFF. Written as DNA, the CDR3 is TGTGCCAGCAGCTTAGTGTTTGTGGATGAGCAGTTCTTC.

The chain carries TRBV6-5 and TRBJ1-1; D unclear. V was pared by 4 bases and J by 7 bases, with 10 bases between. The CDR3 has 12 amino acids. Germline-derived CDR1 and CDR2 are MNHEY and SVGAGI. This CDR3 reads CASSFGESEAFF. The CDR3, as DNA: TGTGCCAGCAGTTTCGGGGAGAGTGAAGCTTTCTTT.

The chain employs TRBV6-5 and TRBJ2-5; TRBD2 is a possible D gene (5 bases). The CDR3 spans 14 residues. The V end lost 2 bases, the J end lost 2 bases, and 9 bases lay between the germline ends. Germline lookup yields CDR1 MNHEY and CDR2 SVGAGI. DNA of the CDR3: TGTGCCAGCAGTTACATTTCGGGGCAAGAGACCCAGTACTTC. It codes for CASSYISGQETQYF.

The chain couples TRBV19 to TRBJ2-7, with 10 bases identical to TRBD2. Germline values: CDR1 LNHDA, CDR2 SQIVND (reference sequence). The CDR3 is made up of 14 amino acids. Trimming at V came to 5 bases and at J to 4 bases, leaving 5 bases not matched to a gene. This CDR3 reads CASSEGLAQYEQYF. In DNA, the CDR3 is TGTGCCAGTAGTGAGGGACTAGCGCAGTACGAGCAGTACTTC.

V is TRBV6-9 and J is TRBJ2-2; no clear D. V lost 4 bases to trimming and J lost 6 bases, with 12 bases between them. CDR1 and CDR2 from the germline V gene are MNHGY and SVAAGI. The CDR3 consists of 14 residues. The CDR3 sequence: CASSCPGASGELFF. The CDR3 DNA reads as TGTGCCAGCAGTTGCCCCGGTGCCTCCGGGGAGCTGTTTTTT.

CDR3 DNA sequence: TGCAGCGTTTCAGGGGAATATGGCTACACCTTC. Protein product: CSVSGEYGYTF. The chain has TRBV29-1 and TRBJ1-2, with D possibly being TRBD1 (6 bases). The CDR3 loop spans 11 amino acids. Germline loops: CDR1 SQVTM, CDR2 ANQGSEA. Trimming stripped 5 bases from V and 5 bases from J, with 9 bases between.

CDR3: CASSQGGSGVGDTEAFF. CDR3 nucleotides: TGTGCCAGCAGCCAAGGGGGGTCGGGGGTAGGTGACACTGAAGCTTTCTTT. The chain couples TRBV4-2 to TRBJ1-1, with a tentative D call TRBD1 (5 bases). There are 17 residues in the CDR3. The V end lost 1 base, the J end lost 3 bases, and 18 bases lay between the germline ends. Germline CDR1 is LGHNA and CDR2 is YNFKEQ.

This clone appeared a single time. V gene TRBV4-1 combines with J gene TRBJ1-1; D gene unclear. The CDR3 covers 15 residues. The germline V and J ends were trimmed by 4 bases and 7 bases, with 19 bases remaining between them. Germline V gene data show CDR1 as MGHRA and CDR2 as YSYEKL. The CDR3 nucleotides are TGCGCCAGCAGCCTCCCCGGCGACCCCTGGGGTGAAGCTTTCTTT. It is translated as CASSLPGDPWGEAFF.

This clone was counted between two and nine times. The chain couples TRBV7-9 to TRBJ1-1; no clear D gene. Looked up from germline, CDR1 is SEHNR and CDR2 is FQNEAQ (reference sequence). This CDR3 has 11 residues. Trimming cost V 6 bases and J 4 bases, with 6 bases left between them. Here the CDR3 reads CASSGGTEAFF. In DNA form, the CDR3 reads TGTGCCAGCAGTGGTGGCACTGAAGCTTTCTTT.

This clone was seen a single time. The DNA for the CDR3 is TGTGCCAGCAGCGCGACACCCTACCCAAAGAAAGGCTACGAGCAGTACTTC. It is translated as CASSATPYPKKGYEQYF. The V call is TRBV9, the J call TRBJ2-7; D is unresolved. The CDR3 loop spans 17 amino acids. V gave up 3 bases and J gave up 3 bases, with 22 bases separating them. Germline V CDR1 and CDR2: SGDLS, YYNGEE. The full variable domain, its missing parts supplied by reference TRBV9 and TRBJ2-7, is DSGVTQTPKHLITATGQRVTLRCSPRSGDLSVYWYQQSLDQGLQFLIQYYNGEERAKGNILERFSAQQFPDLHSELNLSSLELGDSALYFCASSATPYPKKGYEQYFGPGTRLTVT.

This chain connects TRBV28 to TRBJ2-1; 8 bases agree with TRBD2. The J segment lost 4 bases and the V segment lost 5 bases, leaving 10 bases of the junction unmatched. Germline V gene lookup returns CDR1 MDHEN and CDR2 SYDVKM. The CDR3 covers 16 residues. CDR3 in DNA: TGTGCCAGCAGTATCATAGCGGGGAAACTTTACAATGAGCAGTTCTTC. Translated, it gives CASSIIAGKLYNEQFF.

This chain joins TRBV29-1 and TRBJ2-7, with D perhaps TRBD2 (5 bases). V lost 4 bases, J lost 5 bases, and 9 bases lay in between. The length of the CDR3 is 11 residues. CDR1 SQVTM and CDR2 ANQGSEA come from the germline V gene. Here the CDR3 DNA reads TGCAGCGTTGGCGGGTTCGACGAGCAGTACTTC. Translating gives CSVGGFDEQYF.

This sequence joins TRBV29-1 and TRBJ1-2; D ambiguous. V lost 0 bases and J lost 3, with 17 bases in between. Germline V gives CDR1 SQVTM, CDR2 ANQGSEA. The CDR3 sequence is 16 residues long. CDR3 DNA sequence: TGCAGCGTTGAAGACTCCGTGAGTGGGTTTTACTATGGCTACACCTTC. This encodes CSVEDSVSGFYYGYTF.

V usage is TRBV5-6 and J usage is TRBJ1-5; TRBD1 is a possible D gene (5 bases). V lost 4 bases and J 5 bases, leaving 13 bases between the germline ends. This CDR3 has 14 amino acids. Germline lookup yields CDR1 SGHDT and CDR2 YYEEEE. CDR3 coding DNA: TGTGCCAGCAGCACGTGGGGGGACCATCAGCCCCAGCATTTT. The encoded protein is CASSTWGDHQPQHF.

Points on this clone: At one boundary the junction diverges from the germline segment, which might be a read error. Within the sample, other DNA sequences also encode this same CDR3. The rearrangement joins TRBV5-1 to TRBJ1-1, with D hard to call. Germline lookup yields CDR1 SGHRS and CDR2 YFSETQ. The CDR3 consists of 15 residues. The CDR3 DNA follows: TGCGCCAGCAGCTTGACCACCGTTGAGAACACTGAGGCTTTCTTT. It is translated as CASSLTTVENTEAFF. The variable domain in full, completed from reference TRBV5-1 and TRBJ1-1, reads KAGVTQTPRYLIKTRGQQVTLSCSPISGHRSVSWYQQTPGQGLQFLFEYFSETQRNKGNFPGRFSGRQFSNSRSEMNVSTLELGDSALYLCASSLTTVENTEAFFGQGTRLTVV.

A word on this clone: The sample contains more than one DNA sequence encoding this CDR3. The chain's CDR3 is CATSRENTEAFF. CDR3 DNA: TGTGCCACCAGCAGAGAGAACACTGAAGCTTTCTTT. The chain employs TRBV15 and TRBJ1-1; D not certain. V was clipped by 0 bases and J by 1 base, with 0 bases between them. From germline, CDR1 is LNHNV and CDR2 YYDKDF (reference sequence). CDR3 length: 12 amino acids.

The chain joins TRBV4-3 to TRBJ2-5, with TRBD1 matching 9 bases. The ends lost 4 bases at V and 1 base at J; junction bases unmatched: 7. Germline assignment: CDR1 LGHNA and CDR2 YSLEER. This CDR3 has 16 amino acids. In DNA form, the CDR3 reads TGCGCCAGCAGCCCAACACCGGGACAGGGCCAAGAGACCCAGTACTTC. Its translation: CASSPTPGQGQETQYF.

J is TRBJ1-4 and V is TRBV28, with 11 positions matching TRBD1. J lost 7 bases, V lost 3 bases, and 7 bases had no gene match. The CDR3 sequence is 16 residues long. The germline V gene has CDR1 MDHEN and CDR2 SYDVKM. CDR3 nucleotide sequence: TGTGCCAGCAGTTTCCCGGGGACAGGGGGTGGTGAAAAACTGTTTTTT. It specifies CASSFPGTGGGEKLFF.

The J gene is TRBJ1-6, the V gene TRBV9; D uncertain. Deletions cut 0 bases from V and 10 bases from J, with 11 bases between. Germline lookup yields CDR1 SGDLS and CDR2 YYNGEE. The CDR3 loop spans 14 amino acids. CDR3 sequence reads: CASSVAISDSPLHF. Here the CDR3 DNA reads TGTGCCAGCAGCGTAGCTATAAGTGACTCACCCCTCCACTTT.

The V and J genes are TRBV11-2 and TRBJ1-3; D might be TRBD1 (6 bases). This CDR3 has 16 amino acids. With 8 bases removed from V and 2 bases from J, the gap between germline ends came to 19 bases. From germline, CDR1 is SGHAT and CDR2 FQNNGV. CDR3 coding DNA: TGTGCCAGCGGGGGGCCGACGGGGGCACCTGGAAACACCATATATTTT. This codes for CASGGPTGAPGNTIYF. Full variable domain (outside the CDR3, taken from reference TRBV11-2 and TRBJ1-3): EAGVAQSPRYKIIEKRQSVAFWCNPISGHATLYWYQQILGQGPKLLIQFQNNGVVDDSQLPKDRFSAERLKGVDSTLKIQPAKLEDSAVYLCASGGPTGAPGNTIYFGEGSWLTVV.

In this sample, this clone turned up a few times. The J gene is TRBJ2-2, the V gene TRBV13; D gene unclear. The V end lost 2 bases, the J end lost 0 bases, and 7 bases lay between the germline ends. This CDR3 has 15 residues. The germline CDR1 and CDR2 sequences are PRHDT and FYEKMQ (reference sequence). The CDR3 region is CASSLLGANTGELFF. The CDR3 nucleotides are TGTGCCAGCAGCTTACTCGGAGCGAACACCGGGGAGCTGTTTTTT.

The rearrangement joins TRBV5-6 to TRBJ2-7, with D tentatively TRBD1 (6 bases). The ends were cut back, 2 bases at V and 2 bases at J, with 11 bases in the middle. Germline V gene sequence: CDR1 SGHDT, CDR2 YYEEEE. This CDR3 spans 14 amino acids. For the CDR3, the DNA is TGTGCCAGCAGCTTTGGGACACCGACCTACGAGCAGTACTTC. Translating gives CASSFGTPTYEQYF.